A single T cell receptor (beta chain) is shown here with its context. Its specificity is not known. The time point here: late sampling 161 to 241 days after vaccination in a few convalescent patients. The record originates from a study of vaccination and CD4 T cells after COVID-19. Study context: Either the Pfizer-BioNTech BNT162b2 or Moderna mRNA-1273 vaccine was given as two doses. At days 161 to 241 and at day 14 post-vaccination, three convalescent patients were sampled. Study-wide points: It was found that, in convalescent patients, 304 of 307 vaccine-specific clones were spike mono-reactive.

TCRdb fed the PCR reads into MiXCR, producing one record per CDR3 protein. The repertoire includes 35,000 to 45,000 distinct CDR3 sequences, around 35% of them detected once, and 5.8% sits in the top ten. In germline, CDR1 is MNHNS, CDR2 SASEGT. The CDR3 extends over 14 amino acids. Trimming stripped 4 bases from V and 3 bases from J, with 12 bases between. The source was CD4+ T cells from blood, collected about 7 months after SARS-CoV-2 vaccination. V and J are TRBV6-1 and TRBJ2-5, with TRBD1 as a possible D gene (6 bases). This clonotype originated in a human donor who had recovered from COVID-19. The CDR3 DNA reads TGTGCCAGCAGTGCGGACAGTACGAAAGAGACCCAGTACTTC. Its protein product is CASSADSTKETQYF.